This paragraph reports one TCR beta chain. This sample was taken from a study of T cells in Graves' hyperthyroidism and ophthalmopathy. Amplification yielded TCR beta CDR3 regions, with RNA transcripts as the source. The study used the HTBI primer set for a first-round RT-PCR of the TCR CDR3. TCRdb called the multiplex PCR reads again in MiXCR, with one record for every CDR3 protein. The sample records about half a million distinct CDR3 sequences, approximately 16% being singletons. It was over 9.5 ml of fresh peripheral blood that supplied the PBMCs. This CDR3 comprises 15 residues. J lost 7 bases, V lost 5 bases, and 7 bases had no gene match. Looked up from germline, CDR1 is MNHNS and CDR2 is SASEGT.

The rearrangement joins TRBV6-1 to TRBJ1-6, with 8 positions matching TRBD1. This TCR derives from a woman in her twenties or thirties with Graves' ophthalmopathy. Sequencing was carried out using blood. CDR3 nucleotide sequence: TGTGCCAGCAGTCCGAGACAGGGGAGCAATTCACCCCTCCACTTT. The encoded protein is CASSPRQGSNSPLHF.